This TCR beta chain comes out of a study of CD8 T cell repertoires and HIV-1 epitope variants (TCRdb year 2020). With respect to the entire study: T cells were stimulated in separate culture wells with each of twenty-five peptides representing autologous and known Gag and Nef epitope variants. The control conditions were a CMV, EBV and flu peptide pool, the Ebola AY9 epitope as a negative control, and a well with no peptide. The epitopes tested covered three Gag epitope families plus Nef HW9 and YT9. T cells were enriched using the EasySep Human T Cell Enrichment Kit and were co-cultured with equal numbers of autologous T cell-negative cells serving as antigen-presenting cells. Cultures ran for around ten days in IMDM with gentamicin, with half-media changes on days 3 and 7 adding IL-2, IL-7 and IL-15. An aliquot of 1M T cells was saved as an uncultured baseline condition, separate from the approximately 87 T cell cultures. A total of around 84 T cell cultures were run, with each culture condition done in triplicate except for one peptide, which was done in duplicate.

The EasySep Human CD8+ T Cell Enrichment Kit was used on day 10 to isolate CD8+ T cells from every culture. Judged by its sample share, this clone qualifies as medium-sized (0.01 to 0.1%). Its specific antigen is unknown. No much larger clone exists at a distance of one base, and base qualities are not known. The investigation overall reported the following: Of the nine antigen-specific TCR beta clonotypes identified, roughly 6 appeared cross-reactive for autologous or known escape epitope variants. Only TCR beta chains were identified by the assay, and proliferation to antigen, not T cell function or cytokine profile, was indicated. A few clonotypes recognized the Nef KF9 family and one clonotype recognized the HW9 family, while no responses were seen to the TAALDMSHF plasma variant.

The immunoSEQ platform was used to sequence TCR beta CDR3 regions at survey depth. The QIAamp DNA micro kit was used to extract genomic DNA from every cultured and uncultured CD8+ T cell population. The original methods were these. Samples with fewer than 5,000 productive reads were excluded, which removed about 6% of the 75 HIV peptide-stimulated cultures. Sequences were trimmed to CDR3 by a MANAFEST web app, and nonproductive sequences, CDR3s under 5 amino acids, and sequences not starting with C or ending with F/W were removed. Antigen-specific clonotypes had to expand in at least 2 of 3 replicates versus no-peptide control at FDR 0.01, only within one epitope family. A specific clonotype also had to show a frequency at least fivefold higher than in wells stimulated with peptides from other epitope families. TCRdb obtained this table from immuneACCESS and retained in-frame rearrangements with V and J assigned. These tables miss some clones; where compared with another copy, unresolved V genes account for less than half of the shortfall, and the remainder is unexplained. V and J calls and clone size are given by that table; D and trimming were obtained from the DNA. The sample table records some 4,000 clones; under 65% of these occur just once. 44% of the sample rests with the top ten.

The CDR3 starts with the cysteine, ends with the phenylalanine, and has 15 residues. Only the CDR3 DNA is retained, 45 bases long and in frame from the first base. V loses 5 bases at its end and J loses 5 bases; junction bases beyond the gene matches: 9. The germline V gene (reference sequence) sets CDR1 to PRHDT and CDR2 to FYEKMQ. This receptor was obtained from a male donor with HIV. The V and J genes are TRBV13 and TRBJ1-3; TRBD1 agrees with 7 junctional bases. The sequencing input was cultured CD8+ T cells derived from PBMCs. The DNA sequence is given as TGTGCCAGCAGCCCTGACAGGGACGGGCGAAACACCATATATTTT. It codes for CASSPDRDGRNTIYF.